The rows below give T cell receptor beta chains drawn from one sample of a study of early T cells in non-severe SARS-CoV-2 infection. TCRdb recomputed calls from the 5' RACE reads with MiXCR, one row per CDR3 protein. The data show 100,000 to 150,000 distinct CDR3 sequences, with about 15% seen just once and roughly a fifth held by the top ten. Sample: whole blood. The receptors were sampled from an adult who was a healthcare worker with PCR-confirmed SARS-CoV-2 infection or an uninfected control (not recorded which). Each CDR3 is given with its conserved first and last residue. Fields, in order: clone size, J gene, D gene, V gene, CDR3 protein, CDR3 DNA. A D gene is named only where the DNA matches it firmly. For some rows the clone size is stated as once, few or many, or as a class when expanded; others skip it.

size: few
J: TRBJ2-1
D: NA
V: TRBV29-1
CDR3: CSVELINEQFF
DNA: TGCAGCGTTGAACTGATCAATGAGCAGTTCTTC

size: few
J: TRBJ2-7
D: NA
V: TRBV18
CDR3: CASSPPEGGSYEQYF
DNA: TGTGCCAGCTCACCACCAGAGGGGGGGTCCTACGAGCAGTACTTC

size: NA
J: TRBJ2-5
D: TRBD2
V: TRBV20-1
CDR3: CSARDYLSGGVLGTQYF
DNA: TGCAGTGCTAGAGATTATCTGAGCGGGGGGGTCCTTGGGACCCAGTACTTC

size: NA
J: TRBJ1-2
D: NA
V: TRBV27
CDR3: CASSLDRTSYGYTF
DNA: TGTGCCAGCAGTTTAGACCGTACATCCTATGGCTACACCTTC

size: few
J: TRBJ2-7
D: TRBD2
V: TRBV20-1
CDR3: CSARKSGGLTYEQYF
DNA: TGCAGTGCTAGAAAAAGCGGGGGCCTCACCTACGAGCAGTACTTC

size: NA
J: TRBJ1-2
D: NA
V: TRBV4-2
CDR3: CASSQEEGRNYGYTF
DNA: TGTGCCAGCAGCCAAGAAGAGGGGCGAAACTATGGCTACACCTTC

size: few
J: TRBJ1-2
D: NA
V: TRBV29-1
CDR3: CSVVGGAEGYTF
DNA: TGCAGCGTTGTAGGAGGGGCGGAGGGCTACACCTTC

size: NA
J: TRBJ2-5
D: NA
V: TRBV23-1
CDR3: CASSPKHRNRGETQYF
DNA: TGCGCCAGCAGCCCAAAACACCGAAATAGGGGAGAGACCCAGTACTTC

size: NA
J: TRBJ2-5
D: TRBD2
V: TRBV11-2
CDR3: CASRRLARETQYF
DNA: TGTGCCAGCAGACGACTAGCTCGGGAGACCCAGTACTTC

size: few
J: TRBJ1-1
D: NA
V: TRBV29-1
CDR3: CSDDRAFF
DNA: TGCAGCGACGACAGGGCTTTCTTT

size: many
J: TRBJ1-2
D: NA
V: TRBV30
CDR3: CAFRGNYGYTF
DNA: TGTGCCTTCAGGGGAAACTATGGCTACACCTTC

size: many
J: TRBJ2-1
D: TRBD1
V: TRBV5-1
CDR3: CASSFDRADYNEQFF
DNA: TGCGCCAGCAGCTTTGACAGGGCTGACTACAATGAGCAGTTCTTC

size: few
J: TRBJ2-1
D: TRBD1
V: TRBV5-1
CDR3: CASSFVPSGGVTNEQFF
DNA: TGCGCCAGCAGCTTTGTCCCCTCAGGGGGCGTAACCAATGAGCAGTTCTTC

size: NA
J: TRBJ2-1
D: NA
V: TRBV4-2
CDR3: CASSPGASYNEQFF
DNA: TGTGCCAGCAGCCCCGGGGCCTCCTACAATGAGCAGTTCTTC

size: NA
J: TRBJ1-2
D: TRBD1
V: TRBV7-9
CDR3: CASSLTGAYGYTF
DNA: TGTGCCAGCAGTTTAACAGGGGCTTATGGCTACACCTTC

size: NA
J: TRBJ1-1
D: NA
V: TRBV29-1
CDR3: CSVESSRRTEAFF
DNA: TGCAGCGTTGAATCCTCCAGGCGCACTGAAGCTTTCTTT

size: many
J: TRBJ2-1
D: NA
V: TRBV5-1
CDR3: CASSFTDFNEQFF
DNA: TGCGCCAGCAGCTTTACTGACTTCAATGAGCAGTTCTTC

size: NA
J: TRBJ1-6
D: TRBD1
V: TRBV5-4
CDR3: CATRTGGASYNSPLHF
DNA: TGTGCCACCAGAACAGGGGGCGCCTCCTATAATTCACCCCTCCACTTT

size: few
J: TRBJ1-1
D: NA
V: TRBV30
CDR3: CAWTGLNTEAFF
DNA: TGTGCCTGGACGGGGCTGAACACTGAAGCTTTCTTT

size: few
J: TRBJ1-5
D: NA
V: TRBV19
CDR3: CASSIDGFSQHF
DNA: TGTGCCAGTAGTATTGATGGCTTTTCCCAGCATTTT

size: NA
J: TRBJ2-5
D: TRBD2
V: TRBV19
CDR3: CASSGGLAETQYF
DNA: TGTGCCAGTAGTGGTGGACTAGCGGAGACCCAGTACTTC

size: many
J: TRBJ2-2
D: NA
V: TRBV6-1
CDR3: CASSENWNTGELFF
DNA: TGTGCCAGCAGTGAAAACTGGAACACCGGGGAGCTGTTTTTT

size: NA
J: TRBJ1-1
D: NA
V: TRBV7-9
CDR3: CASSSQVEAFF
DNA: TGTGCCAGCAGCAGCCAAGTTGAAGCTTTCTTT

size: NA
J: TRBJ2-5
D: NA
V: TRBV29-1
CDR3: CSAVGGETQYF
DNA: TGCAGCGCCGTCGGAGGGGAGACCCAGTACTTC

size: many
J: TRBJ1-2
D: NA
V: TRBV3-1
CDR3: CASSQEGYGYTF
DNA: TGTGCCAGCAGCCAAGAGGGGTATGGCTACACCTTC